This passage covers 10 T cell receptor beta chains from one sample sequenced in a study of identifying expanded T cells in peripheral blood. Clones were read by immunoSEQ multiplex PCR, and TCRdb kept only the in-frame ones, dropping some. Altogether 70,000 or so clones are present, under 90% being singletons, with the ten largest covering 3.3%. The specimen was blood. Source of these receptors: a person aged 18 to 75 in good health.

The CDR3 here is CASSPRRGQREGYTF. In DNA form, the CDR3 reads TGTGCCAGCAGTCCTCGTCGGGGGCAAAGGGAAGGCTACACCTTC. This chain connects TRBV27 to TRBJ1-2; D might be TRBD1 (6 bases). The V gene's germline CDR1 is MNHEY and CDR2 SMNVEV (reference sequence). The CDR3 loop spans 15 amino acids. V shed 5 bases and J shed 8 bases, with 21 bases lying between them.

CDR3 amino acids: CASSLEERRAYNEQFF. DNA for the CDR3: TGTGCCAGCAGCTTGGAGGAGCGGCGGGCCTACAATGAGCAGTTCTTC. The chain is built from TRBV5-6 and TRBJ2-1; D perhaps matches TRBD2 (5 bases). This CDR3 has 16 residues. The V end was cut by 0 bases, the J end by 2 bases, with 12 bases between. The V gene's germline CDR1 is SGHDT and CDR2 YYEEEE. The full variable domain, its missing parts supplied by reference TRBV5-6 and TRBJ2-1, is DAGVTQSPTHLIKTRGQQVTLRCSPKSGHDTVSWYQQALGQGPQFIFQYYEEEERQRGNFPDRFSGHQFPNYSSELNVNALLLGDSALYLCASSLEERRAYNEQFFGPGTRLTVL.

The V call is TRBV9, the J call TRBJ2-7, with D possibly TRBD2 on 6 matching bases. CDR3 length equals 15 residues. CDR1 SGDLS and CDR2 YYNGEE come from the germline V gene. Trimming pared 0 bases from V and 3 bases from J, leaving 13 bases between. The CDR3 sequence: CASSVDPTGGYEQYF. The CDR3 nucleotides read TGTGCCAGCAGCGTAGACCCCACCGGGGGCTACGAGCAGTACTTC.

The rearrangement uses TRBV25-1 and TRBJ2-6; the D call may be TRBD1 or TRBD2 (5 bases each). V shed 1 base and J shed 0 bases, with 7 bases lying between them. In germline, CDR1 is MGHDK, CDR2 SYGVNS. The CDR3 runs 16 residues. CDR3 loop: CASSESGSSGANVLTF. CDR3 coding DNA: TGTGCCAGCAGTGAATCAGGGAGCTCTGGGGCCAACGTCCTGACTTTC.

V is TRBV6-5 and J is TRBJ2-7; 7 bases align to TRBD2. J was trimmed by 0 bases and V by 2 bases; bases with no gene match: 4. Per the germline V gene, CDR1 is MNHEY and CDR2 is SVGAGI. This CDR3 is 15 amino acids long. The CDR3, as DNA: TGTGCCAGCAGTTACAAGTGGGAGGGCTCCTACGAGCAGTACTTC. As protein: CASSYKWEGSYEQYF.

The CDR3 reads CASSGRGGTEAFF. As DNA, the CDR3 is TGTGCCAGCAGTGGGAGGGGGGGCACTGAAGCTTTCTTT. The chain joins TRBV27 to TRBJ1-1; a weak D match, TRBD1 (6 bases). V was cut by 5 bases and J by 4 bases, with 11 bases left in between. This CDR3 comprises 13 residues. CDR1 and CDR2 (germline): MNHEY, SMNVEV (reference sequence).

This clone was seen a few times. The chain uses TRBV7-8 and TRBJ1-2, with 7 positions matching TRBD1. The CDR3 is made up of 13 amino acids. Germline CDR1 SGHVS, CDR2 FQNEAQ. Trimming cost V 3 bases and J 8 bases; bases outside gene matches: 6. The CDR3 loop is CASSLGQLWGYTF. The CDR3 DNA reads as TGTGCCAGCAGCTTGGGACAGTTATGGGGCTACACCTTC.

J is TRBJ2-1 and V is TRBV9; possibly TRBD1 for D (5 bases). Germline assignment: CDR1 SGDLS and CDR2 YYNGEE. V gave up 4 bases and J gave up 8 bases, with 16 bases separating them. This CDR3 spans 14 amino acids. Here the CDR3 DNA reads TGTGCCAGCAGCACCGAAGGGGATTGGGATGAGCAGTTCTTC. Its translation is CASSTEGDWDEQFF.

The chain combines TRBV6-1 with TRBJ2-7; 9 positions match TRBD1. Germline V gene data show CDR1 as MNHNS and CDR2 as SASEGT. CDR3 length: 14 amino acids. V was clipped by 3 bases and J by 5 bases; unmatched bases: 5. CDR3 DNA sequence: TGTGCCAGCAGTGATCACGACAGGGGGAACGAGCAGTACTTC. Translated: CASSDHDRGNEQYF.

The J gene is TRBJ1-1, the V gene TRBV9, with TRBD1 as a possible D gene (5 bases). V dropped 4 bases and J dropped 3 bases, with 16 bases sitting between them. Germline V gene sequence: CDR1 SGDLS, CDR2 YYNGEE. This CDR3 region has 15 residues. As DNA, the CDR3 is TGTGCCAGCAGCCCACGAGTGGGGGGTCACACTGAAGCTTTCTTT. Translating gives CASSPRVGGHTEAFF.